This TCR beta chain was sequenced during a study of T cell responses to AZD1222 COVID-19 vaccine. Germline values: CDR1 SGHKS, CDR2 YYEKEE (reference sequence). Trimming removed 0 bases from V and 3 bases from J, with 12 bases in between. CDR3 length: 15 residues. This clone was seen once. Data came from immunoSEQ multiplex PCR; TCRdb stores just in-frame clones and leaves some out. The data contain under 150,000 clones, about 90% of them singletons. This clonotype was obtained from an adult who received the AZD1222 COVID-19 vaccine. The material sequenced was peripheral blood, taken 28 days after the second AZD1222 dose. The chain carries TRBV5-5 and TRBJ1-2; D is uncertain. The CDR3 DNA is TGTGCCAGCAGCTTGGAGGCAAATCGAGACTATGGCTACACCTTC. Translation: CASSLEANRDYGYTF.